This T cell receptor beta chain originates from a study of neoadjuvant nivolumab and ipilimumab in lung cancer. Findings and caveats of the study: From pretherapy to surgery, tumor richness and clonality rose with dual therapy. TCR clonality did not significantly correlate with pathologic tumor regression.

As regards this clone: Its antigen remains unidentified.

Assay used: immunoSEQ multiplex PCR; TCRdb lists only in-frame clones, some missing. The sample includes 2,500 to 4,000 clones, roughly 88% of them seen just once. This clonotype originated in an adult with non-small cell lung cancer. The sequencing used tumor tissue, collected after neoadjuvant nivolumab, alone or with ipilimumab, at or shortly before surgery.

CDR3 sequence reads: CASSSQPLAESSYNEQFF. The CDR3 nucleotides are TGCGCCAGCAGCTCGCAACCTTTAGCGGAGAGCTCCTACAATGAGCAGTTCTTC. This chain uses TRBV5-1 with TRBJ2-1; D is possibly TRBD2 (6 bases). V was shortened by 3 bases and J by 0 bases, with 19 bases between the two germline ends. Germline V gene sequence: CDR1 SGHRS, CDR2 YFSETQ. The CDR3 runs 18 residues.